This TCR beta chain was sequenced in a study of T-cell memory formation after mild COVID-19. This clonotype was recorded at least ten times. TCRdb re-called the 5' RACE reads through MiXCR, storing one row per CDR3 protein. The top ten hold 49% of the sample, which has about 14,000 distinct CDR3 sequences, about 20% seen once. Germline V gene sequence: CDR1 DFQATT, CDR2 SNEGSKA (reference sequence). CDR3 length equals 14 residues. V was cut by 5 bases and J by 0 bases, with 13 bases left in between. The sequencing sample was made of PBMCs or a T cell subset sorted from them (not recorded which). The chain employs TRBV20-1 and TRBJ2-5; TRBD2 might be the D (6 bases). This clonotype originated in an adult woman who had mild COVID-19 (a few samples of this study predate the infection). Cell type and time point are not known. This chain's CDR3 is CSAGGLAYQETQYF. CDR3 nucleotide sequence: TGCAGTGCTGGGGGACTGGCCTACCAAGAGACCCAGTACTTC.